This T cell receptor (beta chain) appears in the sequencing data of a study of identical twins. Findings and limits, study-wide: There was an excess of low generation probability in the out-of-frame alpha sequences that twins shared. The same donors were not followed; conclusions instead depended on cross-sectional statistical analysis.

Each donor (without exception) was a healthy Caucasian. The table lists this clonotype with a few counts. Its specificity is unknown. The CDR3 extends over 15 amino acids. V was shortened by 5 bases and J by 4 bases, with 16 bases between the two germline ends. The germline CDR1 and CDR2 sequences are SEHNR and FQNEAQ (reference sequence). Through template switching, a universal primer site was introduced, and the cDNA contained unique molecular identifiers. MiXCR, applied by TCRdb to the 5' RACE reads, yields one record per CDR3 protein. The sample has 400,000 to 500,000 distinct CDR3 sequences; approximately 17% are singletons.

This sequence was found in a man aged 45 to 65 in good health. The specimen sequenced was naive T cells sorted from blood. This chain joins TRBV7-9 and TRBJ2-3; D possibly corresponds to TRBD1 (6 bases). Here the CDR3 DNA reads TGTGCCAGCAGCCACCGGACAGCCGCACCAGATACGCAGTATTTT. Its translation is CASSHRTAAPDTQYF.